The next 10 T cell receptor beta chains were all read from a single sample in a study of T cells and copy number aberrations in small-cell lung cancer. Profiling relied on immunoSEQ multiplex PCR, and the TCRdb table lists in-frame clones only, not all of them. Here the sample spans some 10,000 clones, nearly 80% being singletons. Material for sequencing was normal tissue next to the tumor. The receptors shown here come from a man aged 60-69 years with small cell lung cancer.

The CDR3 here is CASSLTRGSGTDTQYF. The CDR3 DNA reads TGTGCCAGCAGCTTAACGCGGGGTAGCGGCACAGATACGCAGTATTTT. The chain couples TRBV7-8 to TRBJ2-3; D is perhaps TRBD2 (6 bases). Germline CDR1 is SGHVS and CDR2 is FQNEAQ. The V end was cut by 2 bases, the J end by 1 base, with 13 bases between. The CDR3 is 16 amino acids.

The CDR3 spells CASSPSEADPYNEQFF. CDR3 nucleotides: TGTGCCAGCAGTCCGTCCGAGGCCGACCCCTACAATGAGCAGTTCTTC. The chain links TRBV7-9 to TRBJ2-1; D is undetermined. Trimming removed 6 bases at V and 2 bases at J, with 17 bases between. CDR1 SEHNR and CDR2 FQNEAQ come from the germline V gene (reference sequence). The CDR3 is 16 amino acids.

The chain combines TRBV6-5 with TRBJ1-1; D possibly corresponds to TRBD1 (5 bases). With 5 bases removed from V and 5 bases from J, the gap between germline ends came to 18 bases. Germline assignment: CDR1 MNHEY and CDR2 SVGAGI. CDR3 length: 15 amino acids. CDR3 coding DNA: TGTGCCAGCAGTCCCTCCGGGGCAGTTTGGACTGAAGCTTTCTTT. Translation gives CASSPSGAVWTEAFF.

This clone was detected only a few times. The chain joins TRBV18 to TRBJ2-1; D not certain. The CDR3 is made up of 13 amino acids. The ends were cut back, 3 bases at V and 9 bases at J, with 12 bases in the middle. Germline CDR1 is KGHSH and CDR2 is LQKENI. CDR3 nucleotide sequence: TGTGCCAGCTCACCCGGAGACCTATTTGAGCAGTTCTTC. It translates to CASSPGDLFEQFF.

The chain has TRBV7-6 and TRBJ2-1, with TRBD2 matching 7 bases. Trimming took 0 bases from V and 7 from J; bases not matched to a gene: 3. Looked up from germline, CDR1 is SGHVS and CDR2 is FNYEAQ. The CDR3 length is 14 residues. The CDR3 DNA follows: TGTGCCAGCAGCTTAGCTGGGCGGGGGAATGAGCAGTTCTTC. As protein: CASSLAGRGNEQFF.

The rearrangement joins TRBV27 to TRBJ2-1; no clear D. The CDR3 extends over 15 amino acids. Between the trimmed V and J ends, which lost 5 bases and 5 bases, there was a span of 16 bases. Germline lookup yields CDR1 MNHEY and CDR2 SMNVEV (reference sequence). CDR3 nucleotide sequence: TGTGCCAGCAGTCCCCGGAGCCACCAACACAATGAGCAGTTCTTC. Translating it yields CASSPRSHQHNEQFF.

This chain links TRBV10-3 with TRBJ2-5; TRBD1 is a possible D gene (5 bases). Looked up from germline, CDR1 is ENHRY and CDR2 is SYGVKD. The CDR3 loop spans 13 amino acids. V was pared by 6 bases and J by 0 bases, with 8 bases between. The CDR3, as DNA: TGTGCCATCAGCACAGGTGACCAAGAGACCCAGTACTTC. It is translated as CAISTGDQETQYF.

This chain joins TRBV7-9 and TRBJ2-5; TRBD1 aligns across 8 bases. CDR1 SEHNR and CDR2 FQNEAQ come from the germline V gene (reference sequence). The CDR3 spans 13 residues. Trimming cost V 3 bases and J 5 bases; bases outside gene matches: 2. CDR3 in amino acids: CASSLGDRETQYF. The DNA of the CDR3 is TGTGCCAGCAGCTTGGGGGACAGGGAGACCCAGTACTTC. The full variable domain, with the rest looked up from reference TRBV7-9 and TRBJ2-5, is DTGVSQNPRHKITKRGQNVTFRCDPISEHNRLYWYRQTLGQGPEFLTYFQNEAQLEKSRLLSDRFSAERPKGSFSTLEIQRTEQGDSAMYLCASSLGDRETQYFGPGTRLLVL.

Written as DNA, the CDR3 is TGCGCCAGCAGCCCTGAGGCCACCGGGGAGCTGTTTTTT. Translated, it gives CASSPEATGELFF. The chain employs TRBV5-1 and TRBJ2-2; D is unresolved. Trimming shortened V by 4 bases and J by 4 bases, and 8 bases separated the two germline ends. This CDR3 contains 13 residues. Germline CDR1 and CDR2: SGHRS and YFSETQ.

The rearrangement joins TRBV30 to TRBJ2-2, with 8 bases aligning to TRBD1. This CDR3 spans 15 amino acids. Germline V lookup: CDR1 GTSNPN, CDR2 SVGIG (reference sequence). V gave up 2 bases and J gave up 5 bases; unmatched junction bases: 7. The DNA for the CDR3 is TGTGCCTGGAGTTGGCAGGACAGGGAGACCGGGGAGCTGTTTTTT. It encodes CAWSWQDRETGELFF. Drawing the rest from reference TRBV30 and TRBJ2-2, the complete variable domain is SQTIHQWPATLVQPVGSPLSLECTVEGTSNPNLYWYRQAAGRGLQLLFYSVGIGQISSEVPQNLSASRPQDRQFILSSKKLLLSDSGFYLCAWSWQDRETGELFFGEGSRLTVL.